This TCR beta chain is from a study of blood T cell repertoires in COVID-19. Study in general: Sites across the United States, Italy and Spain contributed samples from acute and convalescent COVID-19. T cells, B-cell-depleted T cells, or PBMCs supplied cDNA or gDNA.

Trimming shortened V by 4 bases and J by 2 bases, and 10 bases separated the two germline ends. Germline values: CDR1 SGHTA, CDR2 FQGTGA. The length of the CDR3 is 14 residues. In the original analysis: Reference gene primer amplification yielded estimated nucleated cell counts. TCRdb keeps only in-frame clones here, not all; method: immunoSEQ multiplex PCR. V, J and clone size reflect that table, while D and trimming were determined from the DNA. Of about 260,000 clones listed, about 86% are singletons. Source material: peripheral blood. The clonotype comes from a man younger than 35 with active or convalescent COVID-19. This sequence joins TRBV7-3 and TRBJ2-3; a possible D gene is TRBD1 (6 bases). The CDR3 spells CASSSGTYTDTQYF. The CDR3 DNA is TGTGCCAGCAGCTCCGGGACATACACAGATACGCAGTATTTT.